These 12 T cell receptor beta chains share one sample of origin, sequenced in a study of identifying expanded T cells in peripheral blood. Repertoires were generated with immunoSEQ multiplex PCR, while TCRdb's copy carries only in-frame clones and drops some. The data contain roughly 100,000 clones, 70% to 90% of them singletons. The sequencing input was blood. These receptors came from a person aged 18 to 70 in good health.

This chain joins TRBV6-1 and TRBJ2-7; D possibly corresponds to TRBD1 (5 bases). This CDR3 comprises 15 residues. Germline V gives CDR1 MNHNS, CDR2 SASEGT. Between the trimmed V and J ends, which lost 0 bases and 7 bases, there was a span of 16 bases. The CDR3 region is CASSEAETARREQYF. The CDR3 DNA is TGTGCCAGCAGTGAAGCGGAGACAGCGCGGCGGGAGCAGTACTTC.

This clone turned up a few times. The chain links TRBV6-5 to TRBJ2-7; tentative D call: TRBD2 (7 bases). The CDR3 loop spans 13 amino acids. The V end was cut by 8 bases, the J end by 6 bases, with 17 bases between. Germline V gene lookup returns CDR1 MNHEY and CDR2 SVGAGI. The CDR3 sequence is CASLGGAEGEQYF. The CDR3 nucleotides read TGTGCCAGCCTTGGGGGGGCCGAGGGCGAGCAGTACTTC.

This clone has only one observation. The rearrangement joins TRBV14 to TRBJ2-2; D may be TRBD1 (6 bases). CDR1 and CDR2 (germline): SGHDN, FVKESK. V gave up 4 bases and J gave up 0 bases, with 15 bases separating them. This CDR3 has 17 residues. Here the CDR3 reads CASSPGQFLANTGELFF. The CDR3, as DNA: TGTGCCAGCAGCCCCGGACAGTTTCTCGCGAACACCGGGGAGCTGTTTTTT.

The rearrangement links TRBV11-3 to TRBJ2-5; 7 positions match TRBD1. Trimming cost V 6 bases and J 2 bases; bases outside gene matches: 9. The germline V gene has CDR1 SGHNT and CDR2 YENEEA. The CDR3 is 15 residues long. The CDR3 DNA is TGTGCCAGCAGTTCGGGACAGAGCGGTCAAGAGACCCAGTACTTC. It translates to CASSSGQSGQETQYF.

This clone was observed once. The V gene is TRBV7-9, the J gene TRBJ2-7; D is uncertain. Trimming removed 1 base from V and 3 bases from J, with 10 bases in between. From germline, CDR1 is SEHNR and CDR2 FQNEAQ (reference sequence). This CDR3 is built from 14 residues. The CDR3 nucleotides are TGTGCCAGCAGCTTAGACATGGGTCTCTACGAGCAGTACTTC. Its translation is CASSLDMGLYEQYF. Using reference TRBV7-9 and TRBJ2-7 for the parts outside the CDR3, the full variable domain is DTGVSQNPRHKITKRGQNVTFRCDPISEHNRLYWYRQTLGQGPEFLTYFQNEAQLEKSRLLSDRFSAERPKGSFSTLEIQRTEQGDSAMYLCASSLDMGLYEQYFGPGTRLTVT.

In its sample, this clone is medium-sized. The chain is built from TRBV7-3 and TRBJ1-1; 7 bases agree with TRBD1. The CDR3 has 14 residues. Trimming took 3 bases from V and 3 from J; bases not matched to a gene: 4. Germline loops: CDR1 SGHTA, CDR2 FQGTGA. The CDR3 coding sequence is TGTGCCAGCAGCTTTCTTCAGGGGGACACTGAAGCTTTCTTT. Protein sequence: CASSFLQGDTEAFF.

This CDR3 reads CAWSVEEKLFF. CDR3 sequence (DNA): TGTGCCTGGAGTGTAGAGGAAAAACTGTTTTTT. The rearrangement joins TRBV30 to TRBJ1-4; no reliable D call. The CDR3 is made up of 11 amino acids. CDR1 and CDR2 from the germline V gene are GTSNPN and SVGIG (reference sequence). V dropped 0 bases and J dropped 8 bases, with 4 bases sitting between them.

This rearrangement joins TRBV7-3 to TRBJ1-2, with a weak D call TRBD1 (5 bases). This CDR3 is 14 amino acids long. The germline CDR1 and CDR2 sequences are SGHTA and FQGTGA. The germline V and J ends were trimmed by 1 base and 3 bases, with 9 bases remaining between them. CDR3 DNA: TGTGCCAGCAGCTTAATCGGACAAGACTATGGCTACACCTTC. Amino acid sequence: CASSLIGQDYGYTF.

This chain's CDR3 is CASSKTGTGFAGQYF. CDR3 in DNA: TGTGCCAGCAGCAAAACCGGGACAGGGTTCGCCGGGCAGTACTTC. The chain combines TRBV27 with TRBJ2-7; 9 positions match TRBD1. Unmatched junction bases numbered 15, after V lost 6 bases and J lost 9 bases. Germline V lookup: CDR1 MNHEY, CDR2 SMNVEV (reference sequence). The CDR3 is made up of 15 amino acids.

This clone has only a few counts. This rearrangement joins TRBV29-1 to TRBJ1-2; D not certain. Germline V gene data show CDR1 as SQVTM and CDR2 as ANQGSEA. The CDR3 extends over 10 amino acids. V gave up 2 bases and J gave up 12 bases, with 10 bases separating them. The DNA for the CDR3 is TGCAGCGTTGAAAACCTTGTTGACACCTTC. Translation: CSVENLVDTF.

This chain's CDR3 is CASSTGDSTDTQYF. CDR3 nucleotides: TGTGCCAGTAGTACGGGCGATAGCACAGATACGCAGTATTTT. The chain employs TRBV19 and TRBJ2-3; D is unresolved. The length of the CDR3 is 14 residues. The germline V gene encodes CDR1 LNHDA and CDR2 SQIVND (reference sequence). Trimming took 4 bases from V and 0 from J, leaving 8 bases between them.

This sequence joins TRBV25-1 and TRBJ2-7; D remains unclear. The germline CDR1 and CDR2 sequences are MGHDK and SYGVNS. The CDR3 covers 14 residues. Trimming removed 3 bases from V and 2 bases from J, with 11 bases in between. CDR3 coding DNA: TGTGCCAGCAGTGACCCCCGTACGACCTACGAGCAGTACTTC. Its protein product is CASSDPRTTYEQYF.